The 30 T cell receptor beta chains presented below share a single source sample, sequenced in a study of cytomegalovirus exposure and HLA in healthy donors. Use of 60 Vbeta and 13 Jbeta primers characterized the PCR. Clones were read by immunoSEQ multiplex PCR, and TCRdb kept only the in-frame ones, dropping some. The data contain fewer than 150,000 clones, 70% to 75% of them seen just once; the ten biggest clones take up around 14%. What was sequenced was PBMCs. These receptors originate from a human donor in good health.

The chain is built from TRBV5-1 and TRBJ2-7; the match to TRBD1 covers 9 bases. V lost 6 bases and J lost 5; bases outside the gene matches: 15. Germline V lookup: CDR1 SGHRS, CDR2 YFSETQ. The CDR3 loop spans 16 amino acids. The CDR3 here is CASMGGAGQGYDEQYF. CDR3 coding DNA: TGCGCCAGCATGGGGGGGGCGGGACAGGGATACGACGAGCAGTACTTC.

The chain recombines TRBV5-6 with TRBJ2-7; 9 positions match TRBD1. Losses at the gene ends were 4 bases for V and 2 bases for J; bases not matched to a gene: 4. Germline lookup yields CDR1 SGHDT and CDR2 YYEEEE. This CDR3 is 14 amino acids long. The CDR3 reads CASSLRDRAYEQYF. CDR3 nucleotide sequence: TGTGCCAGCAGCCTCCGGGACAGGGCCTACGAGCAGTACTTC.

The V and J genes are TRBV6-1 and TRBJ2-7; 8 positions match TRBD2. Germline V gene lookup returns CDR1 MNHNS and CDR2 SASEGT. The CDR3 is 16 amino acids. The junction had 10 bases not matched to a gene; V was cut back by 4 bases and J by 2 bases. This CDR3 is CASSAPWGGRPYEQYF. CDR3 coding DNA: TGTGCCAGCAGTGCCCCCTGGGGCGGGAGGCCCTACGAGCAGTACTTC.

The chain joins TRBV7-9 to TRBJ1-6; TRBD1 is a possible D gene (5 bases). V dropped 5 bases and J dropped 7 bases, with 18 bases sitting between them. Germline CDR1 is SEHNR and CDR2 is FQNEAQ (reference sequence). The CDR3 totals 16 residues. CDR3 amino acids: CASSPGTRVLNSPLHF. The DNA of the CDR3 is TGTGCCAGCAGCCCCGGCACCAGGGTCCTAAATTCACCCCTCCACTTT.

The V and J genes are TRBV19 and TRBJ2-2; D might be TRBD1 (6 bases). Trimming left V 7 bases short and J 1 base short, with 13 bases between. The length of the CDR3 is 15 residues. CDR1 is LNHDA and CDR2 is SQIVND in the germline V gene (reference sequence). DNA of the CDR3: TGTGCCAGTAAGGTCGGACAGCAGAACACCGGGGAGCTGTTTTTT. As protein: CASKVGQQNTGELFF.

This clone was counted a single time. The chain links TRBV6-5 to TRBJ2-3; TRBD2 matches at 7 bases. V was pared by 2 bases and J by 0 bases, with 5 bases of the junction left unmatched. Germline values: CDR1 MNHEY, CDR2 SVGAGI. The CDR3 totals 16 residues. Here the CDR3 DNA reads TGTGCCAGCAGTTACGGAGGGAGGGATAGCACAGATACGCAGTATTTT. This sequence encodes CASSYGGRDSTDTQYF.

The chain couples TRBV2 to TRBJ1-5; D might be TRBD1 (6 bases). The CDR3 spans 14 residues. Trimming left V 7 bases short and J 1 base short, with 11 bases between. Per germline, CDR1 SNHLY and CDR2 FYNNEI. The chain's CDR3 is CASTRGQSNQPQHF. The CDR3 bases are TGTGCCAGCACCCGAGGACAGAGCAATCAGCCCCAGCATTTT.

In regard to this clone: Other DNA sequences from this sample encode an identical CDR3 as well. The chain links TRBV5-1 to TRBJ1-6, with TRBD1 matching over 7 bases. This CDR3 has 15 amino acids. The germline CDR1 and CDR2 sequences are SGHRS and YFSETQ. Losses at the gene ends were 0 bases for V and 7 bases for J; bases not matched to a gene: 4. The CDR3 here is CASSLGQGPNSPLHF. In nucleotides, the CDR3 is TGCGCCAGCAGCTTGGGACAGGGCCCCAATTCACCCCTCCACTTT.

The J gene is TRBJ2-2, the V gene TRBV5-1; 7 bases agree with TRBD1. CDR1 and CDR2 from the germline V gene are SGHRS and YFSETQ. V lost 3 bases to trimming and J lost 1 base; unmatched junction nucleotides: 3. The CDR3 contains 15 residues. The CDR3 protein is CASSSGTVNTGELFF. The DNA of the CDR3 is TGCGCCAGCAGCTCCGGGACAGTGAACACCGGGGAGCTGTTTTTT.

This CDR3 is CASSQVASGRFYEQYF. The DNA for the CDR3 is TGTGCCAGCAGCCAAGTTGCTAGCGGGAGGTTCTACGAGCAGTACTTC. The gene calls are TRBV14 and TRBJ2-7; TRBD2 matches 11 bases. V gave up 1 base and J gave up 3 bases; unmatched junction bases: 5. CDR1 SGHDN and CDR2 FVKESK come from the germline V gene. The CDR3 is 16 residues long.

The chain recombines TRBV13 with TRBJ1-1; weak D call: TRBD1 (6 bases). Looked up from germline, CDR1 is PRHDT and CDR2 is FYEKMQ (reference sequence). V lost 0 bases and J lost 5, with 13 bases in between. The CDR3 is made up of 15 amino acids. In nucleotides, the CDR3 is TGTGCCAGCAGCTTAGGCCGTCGTAGGGGGACTGAAGCTTTCTTT. As protein: CASSLGRRRGTEAFF.

This clone appeared a single time. The J gene is TRBJ1-5, the V gene TRBV7-2; D is unclear. The V and J ends lost 0 bases and 7 bases respectively, with 7 bases between them. Germline-derived CDR1 and CDR2 are SGHTA and FQGNSA. This CDR3 has 13 residues. The CDR3, as DNA: TGTGCCAGCAGCTTAGCTCGGAGCCAGCCCCAGCATTTT. Translated, it gives CASSLARSQPQHF.

The chain recombines TRBV7-9 with TRBJ2-7; 9 bases line up with TRBD1. This CDR3 region has 16 residues. V lost 5 bases and J lost 0; bases outside the gene matches: 8. Germline CDR1 SEHNR, CDR2 FQNEAQ (reference sequence). CDR3 sequence reads: CASSLWTGANSYEQYF. The CDR3 bases are TGTGCCAGCAGCCTATGGACAGGGGCAAACTCCTACGAGCAGTACTTC.

The sample holds a few counts of this clone. The chain recombines TRBV7-3 with TRBJ1-5; tentatively, D is TRBD1 (6 bases). CDR3 length: 13 amino acids. V was clipped by 5 bases and J by 8 bases, with 13 bases between them. Germline-derived CDR1 and CDR2 are SGHTA and FQGTGA. CDR3 bases: TGTGCCAGCAGCCTACTACAGGGAGAGCCCCAGCATTTT. Its protein is CASSLLQGEPQHF.

The rearrangement links TRBV5-4 to TRBJ1-1; 9 bases match TRBD1. V lost 3 bases and J lost 8; bases outside the gene matches: 8. Germline lookup yields CDR1 SGHNT and CDR2 YYREEE (reference sequence). This CDR3 has 14 residues. The DNA for the CDR3 is TGTGCCAGCAGCTCCCGGGACAGGGCGGTCGAAGCTTTCTTT. It codes for CASSSRDRAVEAFF.

This clone has a single count. The chain employs TRBV30 and TRBJ2-7; TRBD1 agrees at 9 bases. The CDR3 is 14 residues long. V shed 5 bases and J 1 base; nucleotides not matched to a gene: 6. CDR1 is GTSNPN and CDR2 is SVGIG in the germline V gene (reference sequence). Written as DNA, the CDR3 is TGTGCCTGGGGGGACAGGGCGGGATCCTACGAGCAGTACTTC. The encoded protein is CAWGDRAGSYEQYF.

In this sample, this clone turned up a few times. V usage is TRBV25-1 and J usage is TRBJ2-3, with D possibly being TRBD1 (5 bases). The CDR3 has 16 amino acids. V lost 1 base, J lost 6 bases, and 17 bases lay in between. Germline assignment: CDR1 MGHDK and CDR2 SYGVNS. The CDR3 coding sequence is TGTGCCAGCAGTGAATTGAATCATGGGGCAGCGGATACGCAGTATTTT. This translates into CASSELNHGAADTQYF.

The chain couples TRBV5-6 to TRBJ2-3; 9 bases align to TRBD1. The CDR3 consists of 15 residues. With 5 bases clipped from V and 5 bases from J, the junction kept 9 bases outside the gene matches. The germline CDR1 and CDR2 sequences are SGHDT and YYEEEE. CDR3 residues: CASRGTGRHRDTQYF. The CDR3 nucleotides are TGTGCCAGCAGGGGGACAGGGAGACACAGAGATACGCAGTATTTT.

The chain joins TRBV2 to TRBJ2-1; tentative D call: TRBD2 (6 bases). The V gene lost 2 bases and the J gene lost 0 bases, with 14 bases spanning the gap. Germline CDR1 and CDR2: SNHLY and FYNNEI. The CDR3 is 17 residues long. Written as DNA, the CDR3 is TGTGCCAGCAGTGAAATGTCAGGGACTTCCTCCTACAATGAGCAGTTCTTC. It translates to CASSEMSGTSSYNEQFF. Using reference TRBV2 and TRBJ2-1 for the parts outside the CDR3, the full variable domain is EPEVTQTPSHQVTQMGQEVILRCVPISNHLYFYWYRQILGQKVEFLVSFYNNEISEKSEIFDDQFSVERPDGSNFTLKIRSTKLEDSAMYFCASSEMSGTSSYNEQFFGPGTRLTVL.

J is TRBJ1-1 and V is TRBV30; weak D call: TRBD1 (6 bases). The CDR3 has 13 amino acids. Trimming removed 0 bases at V and 4 bases at J, with 9 bases between. CDR1 is GTSNPN, CDR2 SVGIG, per germline (reference sequence). The CDR3 reads CAWSVTGFTEAFF. CDR3 bases: TGTGCCTGGAGTGTAACAGGGTTCACTGAAGCTTTCTTT.

This clone was detected a few times. This chain uses TRBV7-8 with TRBJ2-1; 7 nucleotides align to TRBD1. V lost 3 bases, J lost 8 bases, and 4 bases stayed unmatched. Per the germline V gene, CDR1 is SGHVS and CDR2 is FQNEAQ. This CDR3 has 13 amino acids. CDR3 residues: CASSFRQGYEQFF. The CDR3 bases are TGTGCCAGCAGCTTTAGACAGGGTTATGAGCAGTTCTTC. Combining the CDR3 with reference TRBV7-8 and TRBJ2-1 gives the whole variable domain GAGVSQSPRYKVAKRGQDVALRCDPISGHVSLFWYQQALGQGPEFLTYFQNEAQLDKSGLPSDRFFAERPEGSVSTLKIQRTQQEDSAVYLCASSFRQGYEQFFGPGTRLTVL.

A few counts support this clone. The CDR3 region has the DNA TGTGCCAGCTCACGGGGGCGGGACACTGAAGCTTTCTTT. This sequence encodes CASSRGRDTEAFF. The rearrangement uses TRBV18 and TRBJ1-1, with TRBD1 as a possible D gene (6 bases). CDR1 and CDR2 from the germline V gene are KGHSH and LQKENI. The CDR3 totals 13 residues. With 4 bases removed from V and 3 bases from J, the gap between germline ends came to 9 bases.

This clone was found a few times. The chain has TRBV6-5 and TRBJ1-1, with 7 bases matching TRBD1. CDR3 length: 14 amino acids. Germline V gene lookup returns CDR1 MNHEY and CDR2 SVGAGI. J was trimmed by 1 base and V by 4 bases; bases with no gene match: 3. Here the CDR3 DNA reads TGTGCCAGCAGTTTCTCAGGGGGGAACACTGAAGCTTTCTTT. This sequence encodes CASSFSGGNTEAFF.

In its sample, this clone was seen a few times. The gene calls are TRBV4-1 and TRBJ2-3; the D gene is possibly TRBD2 (6 bases). The germline V gene encodes CDR1 MGHRA and CDR2 YSYEKL. Trimming took 2 bases from V and 1 from J, leaving 16 bases between them. CDR3 length equals 17 residues. CDR3 region: CASSQLGLSSRTDTQYF. The CDR3 region has the DNA TGCGCCAGCAGCCAATTGGGACTTTCAAGCCGCACAGATACGCAGTATTTT.

This clone showed up just a few times. The gene calls are TRBV30 and TRBJ1-2; D unresolved. The germline CDR1 and CDR2 sequences are GTSNPN and SVGIG (reference sequence). The CDR3 covers 11 residues. The V end was cut by 5 bases, the J end by 1 base, with 5 bases between. The CDR3 nucleotides read TGTGCCTGGCGCTATAACTATGGCTACACCTTC. Translation: CAWRYNYGYTF.

Only one count was recorded for this clone. This chain links TRBV19 with TRBJ1-2; D is unclear. Germline assignment: CDR1 LNHDA and CDR2 SQIVND (reference sequence). Trimming shortened V by 0 bases and J by 0 bases, and 11 bases separated the two germline ends. The CDR3 is 16 residues long. The CDR3 protein is CASSIDLTNSNYGYTF. CDR3 nucleotide sequence: TGTGCCAGTAGTATAGATTTAACAAATTCTAACTATGGCTACACCTTC.

There are a few counts of this clone. This sequence joins TRBV29-1 and TRBJ2-3, with D possibly TRBD2 on 6 matching bases. From germline, CDR1 is SQVTM and CDR2 ANQGSEA. The CDR3 extends over 13 amino acids. V was cut by 5 bases and J by 5 bases, with 14 bases left in between. CDR3 amino acids: CSVLGGAGDTQYF. The CDR3 coding sequence is TGCAGCGTTCTGGGAGGCGCGGGAGATACGCAGTATTTT.

A note on this clone: Other DNA sequences in the same sample also yield this CDR3. This rearrangement joins TRBV29-1 to TRBJ1-2; no firm D call. CDR3 length: 11 amino acids. V was shortened by 1 base and J by 6 bases, with 6 bases between the two germline ends. From germline, CDR1 is SQVTM and CDR2 ANQGSEA. Here the CDR3 DNA reads TGCAGCGTTGAAGGCCGAGATGGCTACACCTTC. This sequence encodes CSVEGRDGYTF.

V is TRBV14 and J is TRBJ2-7; D possibly corresponds to TRBD2 (5 bases). There are 14 residues in the CDR3. The V and J ends lost 1 base and 4 bases respectively, with 11 bases between them. CDR1 and CDR2 from the germline V gene are SGHDN and FVKESK. The CDR3: CASSQGGNLYEQYF. Here the CDR3 DNA reads TGTGCCAGCAGCCAAGGAGGGAATCTGTACGAGCAGTACTTC.

This chain links TRBV6-4 with TRBJ2-1, with 8 bases fitting TRBD2. After removal of 5 bases from V and 4 bases from J, the junction contained 10 bases not matched to a gene. The CDR3 spans 16 residues. Germline CDR1 and CDR2: MRHNA and SNTAGT. CDR3 protein: CASSKEAGEGYNEQFF. Written as DNA, the CDR3 is TGTGCCAGCAGTAAAGAAGCGGGAGAGGGGTACAATGAGCAGTTCTTC.